The rows below give T cell receptor beta chains drawn from one sample of a study of cytomegalovirus exposure and HLA in healthy donors. Assay used: immunoSEQ multiplex PCR; TCRdb lists only in-frame clones, some missing. The table shows 180,000 or so clones, with over 80% occurring only once. The sample consisted of PBMCs. These receptors were obtained from a girl aged 10-17 years in good health and CMV-seropositive. Both conserved end residues are part of each CDR3. D genes are given only for firm matches. Size is stated for part of the rows, as once, few or many counts, or as a class when the clone is expanded.

TRBD1	.	TRBV27	TRBJ2-7	TGTGCCAGCAGTTTAGGACAGGGGTTTTCCTACGAGCAGTACTTC	CASSLGQGFSYEQYF
.	.	TRBV9	TRBJ1-2	TGTGCCAGCAGCGTGGGAGGGGAGGCCTACTATGGCTACACCTTC	CASSVGGEAYYGYTF
.	.	TRBV29-1	TRBJ2-7	TGCAGCGTCCTAGACGAGGTATCCGAGCAGTACTTC	CSVLDEVSEQYF
.	.	TRBV5-1	TRBJ1-2	TGCGCCAGCAGCTTGGAGGGGCAACAAGGCTACACCTTC	CASSLEGQQGYTF
.	.	TRBV13	TRBJ2-2	TGTGCCAGCAGCTTCCGAACTCTAGTGTCCGGGGAGCTGTTTTTT	CASSFRTLVSGELFF
TRBD2	.	TRBV18	TRBJ2-3	TGTGCCAGCTCACCACCTTCCCTAGCGGCAGATACGCAGTATTTT	CASSPPSLAADTQYF
TRBD2	.	TRBV7-2	TRBJ2-3	TGTGCCAGCAGCCCATATAGCGGGAGGGCCTTCGGTACGCAGTATTTT	CASSPYSGRAFGTQYF
TRBD2	.	TRBV9	TRBJ2-2	TGTGCCAGCAGCGTAGTAGCTAGCGGGAGGAGTATCGGGGAGCTGTTTTTT	CASSVVASGRSIGELFF
TRBD1	.	TRBV2	TRBJ2-2	TGTGCCAGCGGACAGGACCAGGCCGGGGAGCTGTTTTTT	CASGQDQAGELFF
.	.	TRBV5-6	TRBJ1-5	TGTGCCAGCAGCTTGGACAGGGAAAAGCCCCAGCATTTT	CASSLDREKPQHF
TRBD2	.	TRBV19	TRBJ2-7	TGTGCCAGTAGTATTATCCTAGCGGGAAACGACGAGCAGTACTTC	CASSIILAGNDEQYF
TRBD2	few	TRBV4-3	TRBJ2-7	TGCGCCAGCAGCCAAGTCGTATCCGGCGCCGTGGGGGGGTACGAGCAGTACTTC	CASSQVVSGAVGGYEQYF
TRBD2	.	TRBV10-1	TRBJ2-2	TGCGCCAGCGGGCGAGCGGGAACGAACACCGGGGAGCTGTTTTTT	CASGRAGTNTGELFF
TRBD1	.	TRBV5-4	TRBJ1-2	TGTGCCAGCAGCTTCAGGACAGGGCGTTCTAACTATGGCTACACCTTC	CASSFRTGRSNYGYTF
.	.	TRBV5-6	TRBJ2-5	TGTGCCAGCAGCAGGCCCCCGGGAGAGACCCAGTACTTC	CASSRPPGETQYF
TRBD2	.	TRBV5-1	TRBJ2-7	TGCGCCAGCAGGTTACTAGCGGGAGGGCCGAAGGGCGAGCAGTACTTC	CASRLLAGGPKGEQYF
.	.	TRBV9	TRBJ2-7	TGTGCCAGCAGCGTCTTACCAGCGGACCCCTACGAGCAGTACTTC	CASSVLPADPYEQYF
TRBD1	once	TRBV6-9	TRBJ1-2	TGTGCCAGCAGTTATTTGGGACAGGGCTATGGCTACACCTTC	CASSYLGQGYGYTF
.	.	TRBV7-3	TRBJ2-5	TGTGCCAGCAGCTTAGGGAGCCAAGAGACCCAGTACTTC	CASSLGSQETQYF
.	.	TRBV19	TRBJ2-2	TGTGCCATCTCAGGACAGTATCCCGGGGAGCTGTTTTTT	CAISGQYPGELFF
.	few	TRBV6-1	TRBJ1-1	TGTGCCTCACAGTTCTCTTTGAACACTGAAGCTTTCTTT	CASQFSLNTEAFF
.	.	TRBV7-9	TRBJ2-5	TGTGCCAGCCACGGAGCTGATTTGCCCCAGTACTTC	CASHGADLPQYF
TRBD2	.	TRBV4-1	TRBJ2-7	TGCGCCAGCAGCCAAGTGACTAGCGGGACCTACGAGCAGTACTTC	CASSQVTSGTYEQYF
.	.	TRBV21-1	TRBJ2-2	TGTGCCAGCAGCAAAGTTTGTCGAGGTTCGGGGGACCCGAACACCGGGGAGCTGTTTTTT	CASSKVCRGSGDPNTGELFF
.	.	TRBV1	TRBJ1-5	TGCACCAGCAGCCAAGATGGATGCGCAGGGTTGTCGGGTCGGCCCCAGCATTTT	CTSSQDGCAGLSGRPQHF
.	.	TRBV18	TRBJ1-5	TGTGCCAGCTCACCACCGACAGGCTTCAATCAGCCCCAGCATTTT	CASSPPTGFNQPQHF
.	.	TRBV6-6	TRBJ1-4	TGTGCCAGCAAGAACCAGGGGAATGAAAAACTGTTTTTT	CASKNQGNEKLFF
.	.	TRBV5-1	TRBJ1-1	TGCGCCGGCAGCTTTTCCGGGGACACTGAAGCTTTCTTT	CAGSFSGDTEAFF
.	.	TRBV25-1	TRBJ1-4	TGTGCCAGCAGTGTACGTCACGGGGGATCCAATGAAAAACTGTTTTTT	CASSVRHGGSNEKLFF
TRBD1	.	TRBV7-2	TRBJ2-6	TGTGCCAGCAGCCTGACAGGGGCTGGGGCCAACGTCCTGACTTTC	CASSLTGAGANVLTF
TRBD1	.	TRBV10-2	TRBJ2-7	TGCGCCAGCTCCCCCAGGGGGCGAGGCTACGAGCAGTACTTC	CASSPRGRGYEQYF
TRBD1	.	TRBV4-1	TRBJ1-5	TGCGCCAGCAGCCAACCTGGGACAGGACTCAATCAGCCCCAGCATTTT	CASSQPGTGLNQPQHF
.	.	TRBV7-9	TRBJ2-7	TGTGCCAGCAGCGTTACCTACGAGCAGTACTTC	CASSVTYEQYF
.	few	TRBV10-3	TRBJ2-2	TGTGCCATGACAGACGGGCTCAACACCGGGGAGCTGTTTTTT	CAMTDGLNTGELFF
TRBD1	few	TRBV5-1	TRBJ1-1	TGCGCCAGCAGGGGGACAGGGAGTACTGAAGCTTTCTTT	CASRGTGSTEAFF
.	.	TRBV5-5	TRBJ1-1	TGTGCCAGCAGCTGGGGGGACAACACTGAAGCTTTCTTT	CASSWGDNTEAFF
.	.	TRBV18	TRBJ1-1	TGTGCCAGCTCAGGACTGGGGAACACTGAAGCTTTCTTT	CASSGLGNTEAFF
TRBD2	.	TRBV6-5	TRBJ2-2	TGTGCCAGCAGGTGGACTAGCGAGAACACCGGGGAGCTGTTTTTT	CASRWTSENTGELFF
TRBD1	.	TRBV28	TRBJ2-7	TGTGCCAGCAGTTCCGGGACAGGGGGGTCCTACGAGCAGTACTTC	CASSSGTGGSYEQYF
.	.	TRBV7-9	TRBJ2-3	TGTGCCAGCGACCAGGGAAAAGGGGATACGCAGTATTTT	CASDQGKGDTQYF
.	once	TRBV5-1	TRBJ2-7	TGCGCCAGCAGCTTCGGGCGGGGTTCCTACGAGCAGTACTTC	CASSFGRGSYEQYF
TRBD2	.	TRBV27	TRBJ2-7	TGTGCCAGCAGACGATCACTAGCGCTTTCCTACGAGCAGTACTTC	CASRRSLALSYEQYF
TRBD2	.	TRBV4-2	TRBJ2-3	TGTGCCAGCAGCCAACTGCGAACCGGGACTAGCGTAACAGATACGCAGTATTTT	CASSQLRTGTSVTDTQYF
.	.	TRBV30	TRBJ1-5	TGTGCCTGGAGTAATTACGGGGCAGGGGCTCAGCCCCAGCATTTT	CAWSNYGAGAQPQHF
.	.	TRBV29-1	TRBJ1-1	TGCAGCGTTGCGACGGGGGGGACTGAAGCTTTCTTT	CSVATGGTEAFF
.	.	TRBV9	TRBJ2-5	TGTGCCAGCAGCGTAAGTGGTAGCCAAGAGACCCAGTACTTC	CASSVSGSQETQYF